This T cell receptor (beta chain) emerged from a study of T cell clonality in common variable immunodeficiency. Turning to this clone: Its specificity is unknown. The observed sequence ends 3 residues before the CDR3 terminus, with the missing tail filled in from the germline J gene.

The assay was immunoSEQ multiplex PCR, and TCRdb's table has in-frame clones only and misses some. This repertoire holds about 20,000 clones, and none appear only once. General observations from the study: TCRbeta clonality was increased in CVID versus healthy controls. The cause of increased CVID clonality remains unclear without subpopulation sequencing. Reportedly, TCR beta sequences from common variable immunodeficiency showed fewer deletions and N-nucleotide insertions.

V trimming: 5 bases; J trimming: 2 bases; junction bases outside the gene matches: 7. Germline V lookup: CDR1 LNHDA, CDR2 SQIVND (reference sequence). This CDR3 region has 15 residues. CVID meant reduced serum IgG, IgA and/or IgM plus specific antibody deficiency. The J gene is TRBJ2-7, the V gene TRBV19; TRBD1 aligns across 9 bases. The receptor's source is a human donor with common variable immunodeficiency. The sample comprised peripheral blood mononuclear cells. The sequenced part of the CDR3 DNA is TGTGCCAGTAGTCCTCGGACAGGGGCGACCTACGAG. As protein: CASSPRTGATYE. The complete CDR3 reads CASSPRTGATYEQYF.